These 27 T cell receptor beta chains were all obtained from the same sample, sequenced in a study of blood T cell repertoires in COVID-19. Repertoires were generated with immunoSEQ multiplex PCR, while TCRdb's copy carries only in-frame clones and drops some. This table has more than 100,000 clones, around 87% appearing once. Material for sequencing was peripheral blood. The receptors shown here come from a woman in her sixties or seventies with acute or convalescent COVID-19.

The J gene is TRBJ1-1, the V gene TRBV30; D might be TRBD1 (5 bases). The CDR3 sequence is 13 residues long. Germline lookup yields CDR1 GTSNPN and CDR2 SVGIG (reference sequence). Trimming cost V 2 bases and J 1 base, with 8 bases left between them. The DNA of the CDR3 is TGTGCCTGGAGTCTCGACAGGAACACTGAAGCTTTCTTT. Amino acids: CAWSLDRNTEAFF.

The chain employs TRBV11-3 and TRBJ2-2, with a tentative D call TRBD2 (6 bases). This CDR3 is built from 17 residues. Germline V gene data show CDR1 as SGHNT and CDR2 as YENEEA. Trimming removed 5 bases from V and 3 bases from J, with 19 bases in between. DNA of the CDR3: TGTGCCAGCAGCCAGCCCGGAGGCGGGGCCTACACCGGGGAGCTGTTTTTT. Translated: CASSQPGGGAYTGELFF.

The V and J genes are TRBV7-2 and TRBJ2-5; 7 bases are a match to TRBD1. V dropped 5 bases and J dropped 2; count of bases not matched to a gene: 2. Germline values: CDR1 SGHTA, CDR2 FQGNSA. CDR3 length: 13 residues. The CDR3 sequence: CASSPGQQETQYF. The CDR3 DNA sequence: TGTGCCAGCAGCCCGGGACAGCAAGAGACCCAGTACTTC.

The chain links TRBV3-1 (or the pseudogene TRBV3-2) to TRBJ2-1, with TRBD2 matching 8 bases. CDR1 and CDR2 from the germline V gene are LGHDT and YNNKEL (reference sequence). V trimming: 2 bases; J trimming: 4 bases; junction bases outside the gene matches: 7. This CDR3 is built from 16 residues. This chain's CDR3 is CASSQWGSGMYNEQFF. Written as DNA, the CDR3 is TGTGCCAGCAGCCAATGGGGTAGCGGGATGTACAATGAGCAGTTCTTC.

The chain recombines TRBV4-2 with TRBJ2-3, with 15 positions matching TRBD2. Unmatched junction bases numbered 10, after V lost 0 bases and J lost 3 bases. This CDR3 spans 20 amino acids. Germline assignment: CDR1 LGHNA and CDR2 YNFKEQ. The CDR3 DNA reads TGTGCCAGCAGCCAAGATGTAGAAGGGACTAGCGGGAGGACGACAGATACGCAGTATTTT. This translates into CASSQDVEGTSGRTTDTQYF.

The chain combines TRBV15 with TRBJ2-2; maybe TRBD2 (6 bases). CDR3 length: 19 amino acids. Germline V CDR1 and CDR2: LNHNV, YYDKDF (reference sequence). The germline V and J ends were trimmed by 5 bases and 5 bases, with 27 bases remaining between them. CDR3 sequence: CATSDSYKRLARGTGELFF. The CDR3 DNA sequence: TGTGCCACCAGCGATTCTTATAAGAGGCTAGCGAGAGGAACCGGGGAGCTGTTTTTT.

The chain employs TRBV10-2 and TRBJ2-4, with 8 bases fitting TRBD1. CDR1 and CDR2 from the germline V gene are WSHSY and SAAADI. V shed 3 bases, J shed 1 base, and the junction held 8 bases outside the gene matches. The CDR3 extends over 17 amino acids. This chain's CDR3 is CASSESTGAGAKNIQYF. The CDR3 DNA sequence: TGCGCCAGCAGTGAATCGACAGGGGCCGGGGCCAAAAACATTCAGTACTTC.

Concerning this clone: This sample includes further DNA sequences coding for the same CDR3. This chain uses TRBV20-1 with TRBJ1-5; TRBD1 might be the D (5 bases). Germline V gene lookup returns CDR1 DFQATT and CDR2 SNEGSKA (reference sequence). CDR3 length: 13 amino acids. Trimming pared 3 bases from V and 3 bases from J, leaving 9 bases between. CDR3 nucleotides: TGCAGTGCTAGTACAGGCTCCAATCAGCCCCAGCATTTT. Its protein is CSASTGSNQPQHF.

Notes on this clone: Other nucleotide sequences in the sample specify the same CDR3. The CDR3 bases are TGTGCCAGCAGTTTAACCAGGAACACTGAAGCTTTCTTT. Its protein product is CASSLTRNTEAFF. The chain carries TRBV12-3 or TRBV12-4 and TRBJ1-1; the D is unclear. Trimming took 2 bases from V and 1 from J, leaving 5 bases between them. The CDR3 runs 13 residues.

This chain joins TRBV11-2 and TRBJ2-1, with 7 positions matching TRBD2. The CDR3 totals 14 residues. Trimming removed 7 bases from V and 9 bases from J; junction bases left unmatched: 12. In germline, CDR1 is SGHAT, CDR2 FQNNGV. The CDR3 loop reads CASTRGGPEGEQFF. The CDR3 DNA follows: TGTGCCAGCACCCGGGGAGGGCCTGAAGGTGAGCAGTTCTTC.

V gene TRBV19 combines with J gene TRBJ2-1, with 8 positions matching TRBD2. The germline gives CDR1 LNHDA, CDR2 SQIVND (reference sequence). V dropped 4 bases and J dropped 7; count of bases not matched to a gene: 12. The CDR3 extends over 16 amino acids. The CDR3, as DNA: TGTGCCAGTAGTACCGAACCGCGGGGGGAAAGAAATGAGCAGTTCTTC. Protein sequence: CASSTEPRGERNEQFF.

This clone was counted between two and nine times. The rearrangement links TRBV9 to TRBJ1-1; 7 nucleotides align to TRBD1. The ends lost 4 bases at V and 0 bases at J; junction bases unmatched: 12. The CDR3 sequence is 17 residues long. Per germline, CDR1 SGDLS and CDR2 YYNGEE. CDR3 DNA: TGTGCCAGCAGCACCTCCGGGACAGCCTTTATGAACACTGAAGCTTTCTTT. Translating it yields CASSTSGTAFMNTEAFF.

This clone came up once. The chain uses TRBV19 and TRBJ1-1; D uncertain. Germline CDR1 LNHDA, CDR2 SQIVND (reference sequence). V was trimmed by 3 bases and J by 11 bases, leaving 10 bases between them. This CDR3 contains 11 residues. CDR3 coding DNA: TGTGCCAGTAGTATGATGGGGAGCGCTTTCTTT. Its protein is CASSMMGSAFF.

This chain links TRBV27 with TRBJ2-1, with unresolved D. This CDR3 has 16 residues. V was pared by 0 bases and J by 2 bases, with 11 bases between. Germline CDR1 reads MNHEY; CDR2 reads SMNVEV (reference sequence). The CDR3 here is CASSLSIYGAYNEQFF. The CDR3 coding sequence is TGTGCCAGCAGTTTATCGATCTATGGAGCCTACAATGAGCAGTTCTTC.

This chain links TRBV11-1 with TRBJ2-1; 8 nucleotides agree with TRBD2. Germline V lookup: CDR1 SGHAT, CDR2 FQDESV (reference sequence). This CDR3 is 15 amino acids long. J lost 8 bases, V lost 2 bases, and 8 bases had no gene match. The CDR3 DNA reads TGTGCCAGCAGCTTAAAGTCGGGAGGGAATGATGAGCAGTTCTTC. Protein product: CASSLKSGGNDEQFF. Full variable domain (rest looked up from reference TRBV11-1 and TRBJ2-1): EAEVAQSPRYKITEKSQAVAFWCDPISGHATLYWYRQILGQGPELLVQFQDESVVDDSQLPKDRFSAERLKGVDSTLKIQPAELGDSAMYLCASSLKSGGNDEQFFGPGTRLTVL.

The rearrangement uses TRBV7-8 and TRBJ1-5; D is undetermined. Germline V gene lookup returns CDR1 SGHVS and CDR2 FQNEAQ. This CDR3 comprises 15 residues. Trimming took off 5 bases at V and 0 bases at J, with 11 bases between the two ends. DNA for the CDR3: TGTGCCAGCAGCCCCCAAACTTATAGCAATCAGCCCCAGCATTTT. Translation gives CASSPQTYSNQPQHF.

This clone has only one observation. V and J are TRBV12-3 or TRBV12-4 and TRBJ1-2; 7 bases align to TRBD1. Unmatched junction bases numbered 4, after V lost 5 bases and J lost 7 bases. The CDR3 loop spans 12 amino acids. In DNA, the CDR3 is TGTGCCAGCAGTAAGGACAGGCTTGGCTACACCTTC. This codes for CASSKDRLGYTF.

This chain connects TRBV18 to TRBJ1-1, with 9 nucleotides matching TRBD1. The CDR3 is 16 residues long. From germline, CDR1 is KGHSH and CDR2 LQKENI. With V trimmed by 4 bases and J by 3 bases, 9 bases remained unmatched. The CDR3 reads CASSQRTGEGDTEAFF. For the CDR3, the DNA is TGTGCCAGCTCACAGAGGACAGGGGAGGGGGACACTGAAGCTTTCTTT.

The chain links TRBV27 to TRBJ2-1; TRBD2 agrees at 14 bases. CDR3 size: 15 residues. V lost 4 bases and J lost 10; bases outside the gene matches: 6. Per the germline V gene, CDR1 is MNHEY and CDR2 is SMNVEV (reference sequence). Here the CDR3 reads CASSSGLAGAGEQFF. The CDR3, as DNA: TGTGCCAGCAGTTCGGGACTAGCGGGAGCAGGGGAGCAGTTCTTC.

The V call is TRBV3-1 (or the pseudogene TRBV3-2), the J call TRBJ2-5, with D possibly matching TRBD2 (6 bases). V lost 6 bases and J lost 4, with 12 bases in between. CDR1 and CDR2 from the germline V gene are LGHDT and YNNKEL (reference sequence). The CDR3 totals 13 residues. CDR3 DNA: TGTGCCAGCAGACAGTCGGGAGTAGAGACCCAGTACTTC. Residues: CASRQSGVETQYF.

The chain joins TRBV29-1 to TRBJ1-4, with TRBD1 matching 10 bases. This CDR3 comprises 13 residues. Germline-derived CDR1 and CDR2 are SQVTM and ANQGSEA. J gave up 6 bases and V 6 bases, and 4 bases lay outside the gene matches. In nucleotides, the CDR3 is TGCAGCGTCATGACAGGGGGCTATGAAAAACTGTTTTTT. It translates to CSVMTGGYEKLFF.

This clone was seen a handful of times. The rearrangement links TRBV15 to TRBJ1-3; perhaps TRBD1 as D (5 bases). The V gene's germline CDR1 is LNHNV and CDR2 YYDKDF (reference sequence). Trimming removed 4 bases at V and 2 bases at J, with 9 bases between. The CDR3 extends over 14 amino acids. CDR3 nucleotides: TGTGCCACCAGCAAAGGGGAAGCTGGAAACACCATATATTTT. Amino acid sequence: CATSKGEAGNTIYF.

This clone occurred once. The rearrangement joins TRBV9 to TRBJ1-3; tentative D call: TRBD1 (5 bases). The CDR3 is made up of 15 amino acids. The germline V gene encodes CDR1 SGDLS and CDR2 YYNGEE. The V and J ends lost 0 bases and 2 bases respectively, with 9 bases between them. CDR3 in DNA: TGTGCCAGCAGCGTAGGAGACAGTACTGGAAACACCATATATTTT. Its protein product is CASSVGDSTGNTIYF.

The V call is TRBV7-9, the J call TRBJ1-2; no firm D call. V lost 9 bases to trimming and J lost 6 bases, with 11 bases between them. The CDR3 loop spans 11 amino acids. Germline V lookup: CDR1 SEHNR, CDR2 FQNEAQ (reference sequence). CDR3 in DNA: TGTGCCAGTTACGAATCGGATGGCTACACCTTC. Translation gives CASYESDGYTF.

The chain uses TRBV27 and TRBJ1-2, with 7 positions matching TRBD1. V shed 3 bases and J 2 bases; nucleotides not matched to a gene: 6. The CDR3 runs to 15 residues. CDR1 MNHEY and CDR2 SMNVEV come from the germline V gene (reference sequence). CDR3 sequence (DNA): TGTGCCAGCAGTTTTGCGGACAGGATAAACTATGGCTACACCTTC. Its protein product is CASSFADRINYGYTF.

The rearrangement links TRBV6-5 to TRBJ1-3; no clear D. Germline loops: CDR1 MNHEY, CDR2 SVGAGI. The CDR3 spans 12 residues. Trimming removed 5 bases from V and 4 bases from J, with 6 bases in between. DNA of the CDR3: TGTGCCAGCAGTACCCGGGGAAACACCATATATTTT. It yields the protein CASSTRGNTIYF.

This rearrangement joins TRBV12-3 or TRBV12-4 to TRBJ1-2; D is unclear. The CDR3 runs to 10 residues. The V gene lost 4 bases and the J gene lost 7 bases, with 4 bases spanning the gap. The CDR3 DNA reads TGTGCCAGCAGTTACTTTGGCTACACCTTC. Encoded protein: CASSYFGYTF.